These T cell receptor beta chains were read from a single sample in a study of T cell responses to AZD1222 COVID-19 vaccine. Produced via immunoSEQ multiplex PCR; TCRdb's table is partial and in-frame only. The sample lists about 120,000 clones, approximately 83% seen once, with roughly 4.3% in the top ten. This specimen consisted of peripheral blood, obtained on day 0 of MenACWY control vaccination. The receptors were sampled from an adult in good health. CDR3s leave out the opening cysteine and the closing phenylalanine or tryptophan. Only some rows state a clone size, as once, few, many or a class for expanded clones.

clone_size | v_call | cdr3_aa
NA | TRBV2 | ASAERRYNQPQH
NA | TRBV28 | ASRSLLAGAYNEQF
NA | TRBV4-2 | ASSRGTGDGEQY
NA | TRBV7-2 | ASSSKGTSSGANVLT
NA | TRBV6-2/TRBV6-3 | ASSYSWRGSYEQY
NA | TRBV27 | ASSWGGTTRTEAF
NA | TRBV10-1 | ASSLNTSGGDAGELF
few | TRBV12-3/TRBV12-4 | ASSYAGNYGYT
NA | TRBV9 | ASSVGSGPTRTQY
NA | TRBV7-9 | ASSHWGTEAF
NA | TRBV29-1 | SVEMGRGAF
NA | TRBV6-5 | ASSYRGMNEKLF
NA | TRBV7-2 | ASSPALASNEKLF
NA | TRBV30 | AWSDSNQPQH
NA | TRBV7-2 | ASSLILIEQGMDQETQY
NA | TRBV24-1 | ATSDTTRIINEQF
NA | TRBV14 | ASSRQPGQDYT
NA | TRBV20-1 | SASPGGFDSPLH
once | TRBV6-5 | ASTGLANEQY
NA | TRBV6-1 | ASSSGQFYT
NA | TRBV3-1/TRBV3-2 | ASSQVSGSLTDTQY
once | TRBV18 | ASSPGETQY
NA | TRBV2 | ASTRQGKNTDTQY
NA | TRBV5-1 | ASGDRRGSYEQY
NA | TRBV18 | ASSPPILAGGLGEQY
NA | TRBV2 | ASSRMARGSSYNEQF
NA | TRBV11-2 | ASSLLESTGELF
medium-sized | TRBV9 | ASSVDPTSGGNTGELF
once | TRBV5-1 | ASSNEGQPNTEAF
few | TRBV11-2 | ASSLVVSSYEQY
few | TRBV12-3/TRBV12-4 | ASSLPPYEQY
NA | TRBV7-3 | ASSFDGTDTQY
NA | TRBV6-5 | ASSYYATMNTEAF
NA | TRBV13 | ASSSGQGAFSYEQY
NA | TRBV7-8 | ASSLNNMAGRIAGANVLT
once | TRBV18 | ASSLGQGADQPQH
few | TRBV2 | ASAGTANTEAF
NA | TRBV6-5 | ASSPGLRETQY
NA | TRBV6-2/TRBV6-3 | ASSQGFYSNQPQH
NA | TRBV3-1/TRBV3-2 | ASSLMTANYGYT
NA | TRBV19 | ASSSQVNTEAF
few | TRBV4-2 | ASSQTDRLNYGYT
once | TRBV6-2/TRBV6-3 | ASSYIQTTYGYT
NA | TRBV18 | ASSPLILTEAF
once | TRBV5-6 | ASRKGTGGGSNQPQH
once | TRBV5-1 | ASSPGLAGGAGELF